This paragraph reports one TCR beta chain. Its specificity is not known. The V gene lost 0 bases and the J gene lost 4 bases, with 9 bases spanning the gap. CDR3 length: 14 residues. This specimen comes from a study of T cells after yellow fever vaccination. Study results and caveats: A faster peak, day 5 versus 15, was reached by the weaker secondary response. Abundant clonotypes (contaminants from the bulk population) could be present in FACS-sorted repertoires.

TCR cDNA, made by 5'RACE template switching, carried an added universal primer site and UMIs. TCRdb itself ran the 5' RACE reads through MiXCR, one entry per CDR3 protein. Found here are 300,000 or so distinct CDR3 sequences, about 6.6% of them singletons; the top ten hold roughly a sixth. The sample was PBMCs, taken approximately 47 days after the first yellow fever vaccination. This clonotype was sampled from a man aged 18 to 29 who received the YFV17D yellow fever vaccine. The genes are TRBV12-3 or TRBV12-4 and TRBJ1-1; D gene ambiguous. CDR3 sequence reads: CASSLAVWGTEAFF. The CDR3 DNA reads as TGTGCCAGCAGTTTAGCGGTCTGGGGCACTGAAGCTTTCTTT.